The 25 T cell receptor beta chains presented below share a single source sample, sequenced in a study of CD8 T cells in Susac syndrome. Random hexamers were used to reverse transcribe an amount of roughly 0.45 to 1 ug RNA. TCRdb ran MiXCR on the immunoSEQ multiplex PCR reads and lists one entry per CDR3 protein. The sample yields about 400,000 distinct CDR3 sequences, more than 80% seen once. Sequencing used CD8+ T cells from PBMCs. The source is a human donor with multiple sclerosis.

The gene calls are TRBV3-1 and TRBJ2-7; maybe TRBD1 (5 bases). V dropped 0 bases and J dropped 2 bases, with 11 bases sitting between them. The CDR3 has 15 residues. The germline CDR1 and CDR2 sequences are LGHDT and YNNKEL (reference sequence). CDR3 amino acids: CASSQDDSIPYEQYF. In nucleotides, the CDR3 is TGTGCCAGCAGCCAAGATGACAGTATTCCCTACGAGCAGTACTTC.

The CDR3 bases are TGTGCCAGCAGCTCATGGACTAGCGGGAGGGCCAGAGAGACCCAGTACTTC. Its translation is CASSSWTSGRARETQYF. This chain connects TRBV5-4 to TRBJ2-5; TRBD2 matches 15 bases. The CDR3 runs 17 residues. V lost 3 bases, J lost 4 bases, and 7 bases stayed unmatched. Germline CDR1 and CDR2: SGHNT and YYREEE (reference sequence).

This clonotype has just one count. The chain employs TRBV10-3 and TRBJ2-5; 14 positions agree with TRBD2. The germline V gene encodes CDR1 ENHRY and CDR2 SYGVKD. This CDR3 is built from 20 residues. V dropped 6 bases and J dropped 4; count of bases not matched to a gene: 19. The CDR3 coding sequence is TGTGCCATCAGCCAAGAGGGGGTGGGACTAGCGGGAGTAGATGGAGAGACCCAGTACTTC. Its translation is CAISQEGVGLAGVDGETQYF.

V usage is TRBV28 and J usage is TRBJ2-3; TRBD1 agrees at 9 bases. The CDR3 loop spans 16 amino acids. From germline, CDR1 is MDHEN and CDR2 SYDVKM. V shed 3 bases, J shed 1 base, and the junction held 5 bases outside the gene matches. For the CDR3, the DNA is TGTGCCAGCAGTTTTACAGGGGGCGCCGGCACAGATACGCAGTATTTT. The encoded protein is CASSFTGGAGTDTQYF.

The chain employs TRBV5-6 and TRBJ2-4, with no clear D. Germline CDR1 SGHDT, CDR2 YYEEEE. With 1 base removed from V and 5 bases from J, the gap between germline ends came to 10 bases. The CDR3 covers 14 residues. CDR3 in DNA: TGTGCCAGCAGCTTGATACAGTGCGAAAACATTCAGTACTTC. Translated, it gives CASSLIQCENIQYF.

The chain recombines TRBV27 with TRBJ1-5, with 8 bases matching TRBD1. V lost 5 bases, J lost 5 bases, and 2 bases stayed unmatched. The CDR3 has 13 amino acids. Germline CDR1 reads MNHEY; CDR2 reads SMNVEV (reference sequence). In DNA form, the CDR3 reads TGTGCCAGCAGTATGACAGGGGATCAGCCCCAGCATTTT. Amino acid sequence: CASSMTGDQPQHF.

This sequence joins TRBV19 and TRBJ2-1; 11 bases line up with TRBD2. The CDR3 is made up of 13 amino acids. Germline V lookup: CDR1 LNHDA, CDR2 SQIVND (reference sequence). Trimming removed 6 bases from V and 7 bases from J; junction bases left unmatched: 2. The DNA for the CDR3 is TGTGCCAGTAGGGGACTAGCGGAGAATGAGCAGTTCTTC. Its protein is CASRGLAENEQFF.

This clonotype was counted once. The CDR3 loop is CASSQASTGGGYSNQPQHF. In DNA, the CDR3 is TGCGCCAGCAGCCAAGCATCAACAGGGGGCGGGTATAGCAATCAGCCCCAGCATTTT. The rearrangement links TRBV4-1 to TRBJ1-5, with 9 bases identical to TRBD1. CDR3 size: 19 residues. Germline values: CDR1 MGHRA, CDR2 YSYEKL. J was trimmed by 0 bases and V by 1 base; bases with no gene match: 10.

The CDR3 DNA reads TGTGCCAGCAGTACAGGGAAGACTGAAGCTTTCTTT. Protein sequence: CASSTGKTEAFF. The genes are TRBV6-1 and TRBJ1-1; D possibly corresponds to TRBD1 (6 bases). V was clipped by 5 bases and J by 5 bases, with 9 bases between them. The CDR3 is 12 residues long. The germline gives CDR1 MNHNS, CDR2 SASEGT.

This clonotype was counted once. The chain has TRBV25-1 and TRBJ2-1; D remains ambiguous. Trimming stripped 0 bases from V and 8 bases from J, with 8 bases between. The CDR3 is 13 amino acids. In germline, CDR1 is MGHDK, CDR2 SYGVNS. CDR3 protein: CASSEYMGHEQFF. The CDR3 nucleotides read TGTGCCAGCAGTGAATATATGGGTCATGAGCAGTTCTTC.

The chain employs TRBV10-3 and TRBJ1-1; D ambiguous. The CDR3 extends over 14 amino acids. Trimming took 2 bases from V and 0 from J, leaving 7 bases between them. Germline V gene lookup returns CDR1 ENHRY and CDR2 SYGVKD. The CDR3 DNA reads as TGTGCCATCAGTGAGAGAGGGTTGAACACTGAAGCTTTCTTT. Protein product: CAISERGLNTEAFF.

This clonotype has more than one count but fewer than ten. This sequence joins TRBV16 and TRBJ2-1; no definite D call. CDR1 is KGHSY, CDR2 FQNENV, per germline. Trimming took off 1 base at V and 7 bases at J, with 2 bases between the two ends. The CDR3 extends over 11 amino acids. CDR3 protein: CASSQLNEQFF. CDR3 coding DNA: TGTGCCAGCAGCCAATTAAATGAGCAGTTCTTC.

The chain links TRBV4-1 to TRBJ2-3, with a tentative D call TRBD2 (6 bases). This CDR3 has 16 amino acids. Trimming took 0 bases from V and 3 from J, leaving 13 bases between them. CDR1 and CDR2 from the germline V gene are MGHRA and YSYEKL. CDR3 sequence: CASSQELRGITDTQYF. DNA of the CDR3: TGCGCCAGCAGCCAAGAGTTACGGGGGATTACAGATACGCAGTATTTT.

This rearrangement joins TRBV7-9 to TRBJ2-7, with 10 bases aligning to TRBD1. Germline V gene data show CDR1 as SEHNR and CDR2 as FQNEAQ (reference sequence). V was clipped by 5 bases and J by 3 bases; unmatched bases: 7. This CDR3 comprises 15 residues. The CDR3 DNA reads as TGTGCCAGCAGCCAACCCGGGACAGGGGACTACGAGCAGTACTTC. Translating gives CASSQPGTGDYEQYF.

This chain connects TRBV7-9 to TRBJ2-4; no clear D gene. V lost 1 base, J lost 7 bases, and 26 bases lay in between. The CDR3 is 19 residues long. Germline values: CDR1 SEHNR, CDR2 FQNEAQ (reference sequence). Written as DNA, the CDR3 is TGTGCCAGCAGCTTAGGGTGGGCCGGCCCAAAAGATATCGGGAACATTCAGTACTTC. Translation gives CASSLGWAGPKDIGNIQYF.

V gene TRBV4-1 combines with J gene TRBJ1-1; D remains unclear. The CDR3 extends over 16 amino acids. Trimming pared 1 base from V and 1 base from J, leaving 13 bases between. The germline V gene encodes CDR1 MGHRA and CDR2 YSYEKL. As DNA, the CDR3 is TGCGCCAGCAGCCAAGGACGGATAAGCACGAACACTGAAGCTTTCTTT. Residues: CASSQGRISTNTEAFF.

The V gene is TRBV11-2, the J gene TRBJ2-3; the D gene is possibly TRBD2 (6 bases). Germline V gene lookup returns CDR1 SGHAT and CDR2 FQNNGV. The CDR3 spans 15 residues. V was cut by 4 bases and J by 2 bases, with 13 bases left in between. The CDR3 DNA is TGTGCCAGCAGCTCGACTAGTTTTTTCACAGATACGCAGTATTTT. Protein product: CASSSTSFFTDTQYF.

The rearrangement links TRBV4-1 to TRBJ1-2; D is undetermined. Germline V gene sequence: CDR1 MGHRA, CDR2 YSYEKL. The V end was cut by 0 bases, the J end by 4 bases, with 12 bases between. The CDR3 extends over 15 amino acids. CDR3 amino acids: CASSQDSWQIYGYTF. CDR3 sequence (DNA): TGCGCCAGCAGCCAAGATTCTTGGCAGATCTATGGCTACACCTTC.

The chain is built from TRBV7-9 and TRBJ2-3; the D is unclear. CDR1 is SEHNR and CDR2 is FQNEAQ in the germline V gene (reference sequence). Trimming removed 6 bases at V and 2 bases at J, with 9 bases between. This CDR3 comprises 13 residues. The CDR3 spells CASRGQATDTQYF. CDR3 coding DNA: TGTGCCAGCAGAGGGCAAGCCACAGATACGCAGTATTTT. The variable domain in full, with the rest retrieved from reference TRBV7-9 and TRBJ2-3, is DTGVSQNPRHKITKRGQNVTFRCDPISEHNRLYWYRQTLGQGPEFLTYFQNEAQLEKSRLLSDRFSAERPKGSFSTLEIQRTEQGDSAMYLCASRGQATDTQYFGPGTRLTVL.

This chain links TRBV9 with TRBJ2-7, with D possibly TRBD2 on 5 matching bases. This CDR3 has 12 residues. The germline V gene encodes CDR1 SGDLS and CDR2 YYNGEE. V was cut by 0 bases and J by 6 bases, with 7 bases left in between. This CDR3 is CASSVGGSEQYF. In nucleotides, the CDR3 is TGTGCCAGCAGCGTAGGAGGGTCCGAGCAGTACTTC.

The V gene is TRBV7-9, the J gene TRBJ2-7; 7 bases map to TRBD1. After removal of 5 bases from V and 0 bases from J, the junction contained 4 bases not matched to a gene. There are 14 residues in the CDR3. Germline V gives CDR1 SEHNR, CDR2 FQNEAQ (reference sequence). In DNA form, the CDR3 reads TGTGCCAGCAGCCCGGACAGGTTCTCCTACGAGCAGTACTTC. Protein product: CASSPDRFSYEQYF.

The rearrangement links TRBV20-1 to TRBJ2-1; no clear D gene. CDR1 is DFQATT and CDR2 is SNEGSKA in the germline V gene (reference sequence). CDR3 length: 12 amino acids. The V end was cut by 3 bases, the J end by 9 bases, with 12 bases between. The CDR3 DNA reads TGCAGTGCTAGGGAGTCCTCCTCTGAGCAGTTCTTC. It is translated as CSARESSSEQFF.

The chain joins TRBV5-1 to TRBJ1-2; 9 nucleotides match TRBD1. V gave up 5 bases and J gave up 2 bases; unmatched junction bases: 7. The V gene's germline CDR1 is SGHRS and CDR2 YFSETQ. This CDR3 region has 15 residues. In DNA, the CDR3 is TGCGCCAGCAGGGAACCGGGACAGGGAAACTATGGCTACACCTTC. Protein: CASREPGQGNYGYTF.

This clonotype was observed once. V usage is TRBV4-1 and J usage is TRBJ2-2; D is possibly TRBD1 (6 bases). Trimming left V 4 bases short and J 7 bases short, with 19 bases between. This CDR3 spans 16 amino acids. Per germline, CDR1 MGHRA and CDR2 YSYEKL. The chain's CDR3 is CASSRTPGTNGGELFF. The CDR3 DNA follows: TGCGCCAGCAGCCGGACCCCCGGGACAAACGGCGGGGAGCTGTTTTTT.

The chain carries TRBV27 and TRBJ1-1; D is uncertain. The germline V and J ends were trimmed by 6 bases and 3 bases, with 11 bases remaining between them. Germline lookup yields CDR1 MNHEY and CDR2 SMNVEV (reference sequence). CDR3 size: 13 residues. The CDR3 sequence is CASSLMSDTEAFF. CDR3 bases: TGTGCCAGCAGCCTCATGAGTGACACTGAAGCTTTCTTT.